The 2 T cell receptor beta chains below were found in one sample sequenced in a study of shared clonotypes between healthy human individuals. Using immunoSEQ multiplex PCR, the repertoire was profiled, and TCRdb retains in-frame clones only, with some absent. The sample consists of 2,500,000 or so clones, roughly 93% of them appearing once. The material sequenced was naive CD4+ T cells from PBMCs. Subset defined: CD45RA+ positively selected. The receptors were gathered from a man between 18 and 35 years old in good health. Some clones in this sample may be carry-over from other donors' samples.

The CDR3: CASSLQLGVGGTDTQYF. DNA of the CDR3: TGTGCCAGCAGCCTCCAGCTGGGGGTAGGGGGCACAGATACGCAGTATTTT. The J gene is TRBJ2-3, the V gene TRBV4-2; D is possibly TRBD1 or TRBD2 (5 bases each). There are 17 residues in the CDR3. V gave up 4 bases and J gave up 1 base, with 18 bases separating them. CDR1 and CDR2 (germline): LGHNA, YNFKEQ.

CDR3 coding DNA: TGTGCCAGCAGCTTAGCCCCGCTAGCGGGAGCGGGAGATACGCAGTATTTT. This encodes CASSLAPLAGAGDTQYF. The chain uses TRBV11-2 and TRBJ2-3; 10 positions match TRBD2. V lost 1 base to trimming and J lost 5 bases; unmatched junction nucleotides: 9. CDR3 size: 17 residues. Germline V gene lookup returns CDR1 SGHAT and CDR2 FQNNGV.